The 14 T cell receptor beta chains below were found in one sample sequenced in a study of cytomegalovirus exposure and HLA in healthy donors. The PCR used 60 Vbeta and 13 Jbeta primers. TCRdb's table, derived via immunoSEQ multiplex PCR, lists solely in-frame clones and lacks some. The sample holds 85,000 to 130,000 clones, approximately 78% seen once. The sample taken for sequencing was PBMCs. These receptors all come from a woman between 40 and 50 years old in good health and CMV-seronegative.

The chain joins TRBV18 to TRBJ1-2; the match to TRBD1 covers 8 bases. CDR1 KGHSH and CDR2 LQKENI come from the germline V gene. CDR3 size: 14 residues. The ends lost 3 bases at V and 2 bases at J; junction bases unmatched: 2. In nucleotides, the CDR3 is TGTGCCAGCTCACCGGACAGGGCCAACTATGGCTACACCTTC. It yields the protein CASSPDRANYGYTF.

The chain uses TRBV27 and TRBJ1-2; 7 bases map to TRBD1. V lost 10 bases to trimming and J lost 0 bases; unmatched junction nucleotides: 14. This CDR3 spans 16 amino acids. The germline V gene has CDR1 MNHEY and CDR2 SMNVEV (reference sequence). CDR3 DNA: TGTGCCATCATACAGGGGCCGACCCCCTCTAACTATGGCTACACCTTC. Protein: CAIIQGPTPSNYGYTF.

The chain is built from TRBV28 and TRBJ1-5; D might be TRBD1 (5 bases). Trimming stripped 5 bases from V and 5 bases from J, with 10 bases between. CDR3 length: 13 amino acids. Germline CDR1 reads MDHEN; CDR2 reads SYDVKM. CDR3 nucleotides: TGTGCCAGCAGTGGTACCAGGGATCAGCCCCAGCATTTT. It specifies CASSGTRDQPQHF.

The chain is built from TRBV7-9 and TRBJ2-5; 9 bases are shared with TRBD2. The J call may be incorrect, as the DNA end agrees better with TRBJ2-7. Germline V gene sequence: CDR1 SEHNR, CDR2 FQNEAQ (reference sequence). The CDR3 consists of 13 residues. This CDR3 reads CASRGLAPYEQYF. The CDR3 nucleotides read TGTGCCAGCAGGGGACTAGCACCCTACGAGCAGTACTTC.

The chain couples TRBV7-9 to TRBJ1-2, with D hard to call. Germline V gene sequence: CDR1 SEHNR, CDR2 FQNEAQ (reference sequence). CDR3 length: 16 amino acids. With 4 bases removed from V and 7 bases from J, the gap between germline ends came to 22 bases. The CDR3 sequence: CASSSQYPTVDGGYTF. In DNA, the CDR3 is TGTGCCAGCAGCTCCCAATACCCCACAGTTGACGGTGGCTACACCTTC.

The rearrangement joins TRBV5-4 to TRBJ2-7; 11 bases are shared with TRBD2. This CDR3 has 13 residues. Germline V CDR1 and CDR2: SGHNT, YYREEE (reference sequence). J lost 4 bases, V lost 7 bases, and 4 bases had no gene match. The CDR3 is CASELAGEYEQYF. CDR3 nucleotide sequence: TGTGCCAGCGAACTAGCGGGAGAGTACGAGCAGTACTTC.

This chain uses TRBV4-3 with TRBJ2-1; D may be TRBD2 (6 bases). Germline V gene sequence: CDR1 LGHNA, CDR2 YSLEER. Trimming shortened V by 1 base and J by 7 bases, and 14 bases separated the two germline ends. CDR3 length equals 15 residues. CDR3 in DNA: TGCGCCAGCAGCCAAGGAGCAGGGCGGGGTAATGAGCAGTTCTTC. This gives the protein CASSQGAGRGNEQFF.

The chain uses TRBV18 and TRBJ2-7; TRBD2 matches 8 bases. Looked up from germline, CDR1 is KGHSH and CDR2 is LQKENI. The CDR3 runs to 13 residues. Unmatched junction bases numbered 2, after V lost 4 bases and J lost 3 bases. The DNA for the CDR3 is TGTGCCAGCTCACGAACTAGCGGCTACGAGCAGTACTTC. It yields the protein CASSRTSGYEQYF.

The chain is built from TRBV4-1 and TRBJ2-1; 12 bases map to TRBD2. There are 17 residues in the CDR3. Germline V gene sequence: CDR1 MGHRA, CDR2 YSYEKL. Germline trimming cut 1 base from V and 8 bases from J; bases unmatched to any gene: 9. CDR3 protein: CASSQGLAGVNGYEQFF. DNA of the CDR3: TGCGCCAGCAGCCAAGGACTAGCGGGAGTTAATGGCTATGAGCAGTTCTTC.

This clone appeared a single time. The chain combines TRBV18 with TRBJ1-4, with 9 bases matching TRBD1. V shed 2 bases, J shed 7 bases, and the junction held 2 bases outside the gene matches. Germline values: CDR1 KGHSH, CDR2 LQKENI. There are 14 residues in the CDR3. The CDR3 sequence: CASSPGTGSEKLFF. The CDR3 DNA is TGTGCCAGCTCACCAGGGACAGGGAGTGAAAAACTGTTTTTT. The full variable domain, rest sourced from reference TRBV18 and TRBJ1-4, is NAGVMQNPRHLVRRRGQEARLRCSPMKGHSHVYWYRQLPEEGLKFMVYLQKENIIDESGMPKERFSAEFPKEGPSILRIQQVVRGDSAAYFCASSPGTGSEKLFFGSGTQLSVL.

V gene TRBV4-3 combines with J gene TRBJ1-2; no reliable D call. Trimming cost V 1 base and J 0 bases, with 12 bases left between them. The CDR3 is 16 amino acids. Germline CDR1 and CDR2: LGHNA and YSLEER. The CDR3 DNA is TGCGCCAGCAGCCAAGGAAACAGCTACCCTAACTATGGCTACACCTTC. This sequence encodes CASSQGNSYPNYGYTF.

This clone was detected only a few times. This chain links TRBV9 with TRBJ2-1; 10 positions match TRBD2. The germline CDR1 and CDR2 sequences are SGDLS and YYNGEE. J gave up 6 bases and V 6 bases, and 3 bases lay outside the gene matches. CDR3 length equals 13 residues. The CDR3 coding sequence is TGTGCCAGCAACCCTAGCGGGAGCAATGAGCAGTTCTTC. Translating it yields CASNPSGSNEQFF.

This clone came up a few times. The CDR3 DNA is TGCGCCAGCAGGACTAGCAGGGAGACCCAGTACTTC. This sequence encodes CASRTSRETQYF. The V gene is TRBV5-1, the J gene TRBJ2-5; 7 nucleotides line up with TRBD2. Germline V gene lookup returns CDR1 SGHRS and CDR2 YFSETQ. The V and J ends lost 5 bases and 5 bases, in that order; junction bases with no gene match: 3. The CDR3 runs to 12 residues.

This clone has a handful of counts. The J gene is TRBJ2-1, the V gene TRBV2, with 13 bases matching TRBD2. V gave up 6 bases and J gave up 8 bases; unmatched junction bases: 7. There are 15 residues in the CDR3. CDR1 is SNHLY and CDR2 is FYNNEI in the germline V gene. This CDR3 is CASRRGTSGMDEQFF. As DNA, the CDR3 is TGTGCCAGCAGACGCGGGACTAGCGGGATGGATGAGCAGTTCTTC.